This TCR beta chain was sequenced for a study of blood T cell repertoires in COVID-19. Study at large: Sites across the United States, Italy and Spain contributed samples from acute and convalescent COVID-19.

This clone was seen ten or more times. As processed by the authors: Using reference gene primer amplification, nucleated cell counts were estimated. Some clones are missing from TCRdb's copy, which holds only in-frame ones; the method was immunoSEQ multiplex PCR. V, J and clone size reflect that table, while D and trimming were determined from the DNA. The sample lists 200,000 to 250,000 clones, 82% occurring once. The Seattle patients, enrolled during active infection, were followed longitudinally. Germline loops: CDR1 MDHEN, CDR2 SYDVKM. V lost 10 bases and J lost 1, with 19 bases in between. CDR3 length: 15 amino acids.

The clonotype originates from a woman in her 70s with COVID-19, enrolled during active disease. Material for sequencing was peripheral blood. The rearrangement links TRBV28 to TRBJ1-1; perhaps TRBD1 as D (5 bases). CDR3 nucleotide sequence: TGTGCCACTAAGGGCAGGGCAAGAAGGAACACTGAAGCTTTCTTT. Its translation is CATKGRARRNTEAFF.